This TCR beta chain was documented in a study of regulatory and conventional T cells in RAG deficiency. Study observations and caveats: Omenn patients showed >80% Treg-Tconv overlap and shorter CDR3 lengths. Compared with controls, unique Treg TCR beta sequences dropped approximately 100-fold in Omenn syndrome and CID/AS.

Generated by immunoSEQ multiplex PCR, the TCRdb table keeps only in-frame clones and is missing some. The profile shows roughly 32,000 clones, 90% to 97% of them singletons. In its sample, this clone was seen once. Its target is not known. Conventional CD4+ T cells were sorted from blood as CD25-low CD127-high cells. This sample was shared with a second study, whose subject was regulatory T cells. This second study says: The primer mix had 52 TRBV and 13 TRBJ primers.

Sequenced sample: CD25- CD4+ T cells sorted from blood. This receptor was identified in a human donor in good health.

Here the CDR3 reads CASSYTKTGSFETQYF. CDR3 DNA: TGTGCCAGCAGTTACACGAAGACAGGGAGTTTCGAGACCCAGTACTTC. The chain couples TRBV6-5 to TRBJ2-5, with TRBD1 matching over 7 bases. CDR1 and CDR2 (germline): MNHEY, SVGAGI. The V segment lost 2 bases and the J segment 5 bases; nucleotides outside the gene matches: 11. The CDR3 has 16 amino acids.